This TCR beta chain was documented in a study of radiation and T cells in renal cell carcinoma. Study observations and caveats: From baseline, blood top tumor clonotypes peaked at 2 weeks post-radiation.

Remarks on this clone: Its antigen is unidentified.

Time point given: blood 4 weeks post-SBRT, at nephrectomy. Treatment defined: 15 Gy SBRT to primary tumor, nephrectomy 4 weeks later. Radiation-treated patients gave blood at baseline, week 2 and week 4. Clones were read by immunoSEQ multiplex PCR, and TCRdb kept only the in-frame ones, dropping some. The table records approximately 85,000 clones, roughly nine tenths of them present only once. The sample consisted of blood, taken from a patient whose treatment included radiotherapy and nephrectomy. The TCR comes from a woman in her 70s with renal cell carcinoma.

This CDR3 is CASSEGGQETQYF. The CDR3 nucleotides read TGTGCCAGCAGTGAGGGGGGCCAGGAGACCCAGTACTTC. The gene calls are TRBV25-1 and TRBJ2-5, with D tentatively TRBD1 or TRBD2 (6 bases each). The CDR3 totals 13 residues. Per germline, CDR1 MGHDK and CDR2 SYGVNS. Trimming took off 3 bases at V and 5 bases at J, with 10 bases between the two ends. The complete variable domain, with remaining parts taken from reference TRBV25-1 and TRBJ2-5, reads EADIYQTPRYLVIGTGKKITLECSQTMGHDKMYWYQQDPGMELHLIHYSYGVNSTEKGDLSSESTVSRIRTEHFPLTLESARPSHTSQYLCASSEGGQETQYFGPGTRLLVL.